Below are 32 T cell receptor beta chains sequenced from a single sample in a study of T cell repertoires in cytomegalovirus infection. TCRdb fed the reads into MiXCR, producing one record per CDR3 protein. Here the sample spans 200,000 to 300,000 distinct CDR3 sequences, roughly an eighth being singletons. The specimen was PBMCs. The receptor source for this set is a human donor in good health (CMV status not recorded). Some clones in this sample may be carry-over from other donors' samples.

The genes are TRBV14 and TRBJ2-7, with D unresolved. V dropped 2 bases and J dropped 6 bases, with 8 bases sitting between them. This CDR3 spans 12 amino acids. Germline V CDR1 and CDR2: SGHDN, FVKESK. CDR3 DNA sequence: TGTGCCAGCAGCCAAAATAGGCTCGAGCAGTACTTC. Protein sequence: CASSQNRLEQYF.

Many counts were recorded for this clonotype. The chain joins TRBV7-9 to TRBJ2-2, with 7 nucleotides matching TRBD2. V shed 10 bases, J shed 1 base, and the junction held 6 bases outside the gene matches. The CDR3 length is 14 residues. In germline, CDR1 is SEHNR, CDR2 FQNEAQ (reference sequence). The DNA of the CDR3 is TGTGCCACCCCTCTAGCGGTGAACACCGGGGAGCTGTTTTTT. Translation: CATPLAVNTGELFF.

This clonotype was counted at least ten times. J is TRBJ2-3 and V is TRBV5-4, with D unresolved. Germline V gives CDR1 SGHNT, CDR2 YYREEE (reference sequence). The CDR3 has 12 residues. The V end lost 0 bases, the J end lost 6 bases, and 5 bases lay between the germline ends. CDR3 loop: CASSLVMDTQYF. CDR3 in DNA: TGTGCCAGCAGCTTGGTGATGGATACGCAGTATTTT.

This clonotype occurred many times. V gene TRBV12-3 or TRBV12-4 combines with J gene TRBJ2-5; tentatively, D is TRBD1 or TRBD2 (5 bases each). Trimming pared 6 bases from V and 5 bases from J, leaving 16 bases between. The length of the CDR3 is 14 residues. This CDR3 is CASSPGTPRETQYF. The CDR3 DNA follows: TGTGCCAGCAGCCCCGGGACCCCGAGGGAGACCCAGTACTTC.

This clonotype was seen many times. This rearrangement joins TRBV6-1 to TRBJ1-5; a possible D gene is TRBD1 (5 bases). This CDR3 is built from 18 residues. The V gene's germline CDR1 is MNHNS and CDR2 SASEGT. V lost 6 bases and J lost 0, with 21 bases in between. CDR3 residues: CASRSWAGGADSNQPQHF. CDR3 DNA sequence: TGTGCCAGCAGATCATGGGCGGGGGGAGCCGATAGCAATCAGCCCCAGCATTTT.

This clonotype appeared many times. The V and J genes are TRBV7-2 and TRBJ1-1; D unclear. With 5 bases removed from V and 2 bases from J, the gap between germline ends came to 12 bases. The CDR3 sequence is 14 residues long. Germline CDR1 reads SGHTA; CDR2 reads FQGNSA. For the CDR3, the DNA is TGTGCCAGCAGCCCTCAAACGGGAAACACTGAAGCTTTCTTT. Its translation is CASSPQTGNTEAFF.

This clonotype has only a few counts. The chain joins TRBV5-1 to TRBJ2-7; 7 bases line up with TRBD1. The J segment lost 3 bases and the V segment lost 4 bases, leaving 7 bases of the junction unmatched. This CDR3 has 14 residues. Germline CDR1 and CDR2: SGHRS and YFSETQ. The CDR3 bases are TGCGCCAGCAGCCTGCACGGGACAGACTACGAGCAGTACTTC. Its protein is CASSLHGTDYEQYF.

This clonotype was seen at least ten times. The J gene is TRBJ2-3, the V gene TRBV7-2; possible D gene TRBD2, 7 bases. In germline, CDR1 is SGHTA, CDR2 FQGNSA. The CDR3 has 16 amino acids. The ends were cut back, 0 bases at V and 0 bases at J, with 10 bases in the middle. The CDR3 here is CASSLAGGGSTDTQYF. In DNA, the CDR3 is TGTGCCAGCAGCTTAGCGGGAGGGGGGAGCACAGATACGCAGTATTTT.

The chain links TRBV6-2 or TRBV6-3 to TRBJ1-1; 7 bases match TRBD1. Germline values: CDR1 MNHEY, CDR2 SVGEGT. The CDR3 has 15 amino acids. V was clipped by 4 bases and J by 3 bases; unmatched bases: 8. The CDR3 DNA follows: TGTGCCAGCAGTTCATCGGGACAGACTTACACTGAAGCTTTCTTT. Translating it yields CASSSSGQTYTEAFF.

This clonotype was found many times. V is TRBV7-2 and J is TRBJ1-4; possible D gene TRBD1, 5 bases. This CDR3 region has 15 residues. Trimming removed 5 bases from V and 7 bases from J, with 17 bases in between. CDR1 and CDR2 (germline): SGHTA, FQGNSA. CDR3 sequence reads: CASSKGPPGVEKLFF. The DNA of the CDR3 is TGTGCCAGCAGCAAGGGCCCTCCGGGGGTTGAAAAACTGTTTTTT.

The J gene is TRBJ2-3, the V gene TRBV6-5; 12 bases map to TRBD2. From germline, CDR1 is MNHEY and CDR2 SVGAGI. This CDR3 has 19 residues. V was pared by 5 bases and J by 0 bases, with 12 bases of the junction left unmatched. The CDR3 sequence: CASSQEAWTSGTSTDTQYF. In DNA form, the CDR3 reads TGTGCCAGCAGTCAAGAAGCCTGGACTAGCGGGACTAGCACAGATACGCAGTATTTT.

This sequence joins TRBV10-3 and TRBJ1-2; D not certain. Germline V CDR1 and CDR2: ENHRY, SYGVKD. CDR3 length equals 12 residues. Deletions cut 3 bases from V and 9 bases from J, with 11 bases between. The DNA for the CDR3 is TGTGCCATCAGTGAATCACGAGAACGCTACACCTTC. Its protein is CAISESRERYTF.

This clonotype occurred many times. This sequence joins TRBV7-2 and TRBJ1-1, with D unresolved. Germline loops: CDR1 SGHTA, CDR2 FQGNSA. CDR3 length: 15 residues. With 5 bases removed from V and 1 base from J, the gap between germline ends came to 14 bases. CDR3 loop: CASSQARVGNTEAFF. The CDR3 bases are TGTGCCAGCAGCCAAGCGAGGGTGGGGAACACTGAAGCTTTCTTT. Filled out from reference TRBV7-2 and TRBJ1-1, the complete variable domain reads GAGVSQSPSNKVTEKGKDVELRCDPISGHTALYWYRQSLGQGLEFLIYFQGNSAPDKSGLPSDRFSAERTGGSVSTLTIQRTQQEDSAVYLCASSQARVGNTEAFFGQGTRLTVV.

The V gene is TRBV6-6, the J gene TRBJ1-1, with TRBD1 as a possible D gene (6 bases). CDR1 MNHNY and CDR2 SVGAGI come from the germline V gene (reference sequence). The CDR3 extends over 15 amino acids. V was pared by 6 bases and J by 1 base, with 15 bases between. The CDR3 DNA sequence: TGTGCCAGCAGCCTGACCCCGACAGGGAACACTGAAGCTTTCTTT. Encoded protein: CASSLTPTGNTEAFF.

This clonotype has ten or more counts. This rearrangement joins TRBV11-3 to TRBJ1-4; D uncertain. The V end was cut by 5 bases, the J end by 0 bases, with 13 bases between. Germline assignment: CDR1 SGHNT and CDR2 YENEEA. This CDR3 contains 16 residues. In DNA form, the CDR3 reads TGTGCCAGCAGCCCCGGCCAGGCTGCAACTAATGAAAAACTGTTTTTT. Translating gives CASSPGQAATNEKLFF.

On this clonotype: Given the absence of the conserved phenylalanine or tryptophan at the CDR3 end, a read error is likely. J is TRBJ2-1 and V is TRBV5-1; TRBD2 matches at 13 bases. Germline V gene lookup returns CDR1 SGHRS and CDR2 YFSETQ. The V and J ends lost 1 base and 8 bases, in that order; junction bases with no gene match: 9. The CDR3 has 17 residues. The CDR3 sequence is CASSLTVGLAGADEQFS. DNA of the CDR3: TGCGCCAGCAGCTTGACGGTTGGACTAGCGGGAGCCGATGAGCAGTTCTCC.

This clonotype was counted between two and nine times. This chain uses TRBV7-3 with TRBJ2-3; D remains ambiguous. Germline CDR1 is SGHTA and CDR2 is FQGTGA. CDR3 length: 14 amino acids. Trimming left V 1 base short and J 2 bases short, with 7 bases between. The CDR3 DNA reads TGTGCCAGCAGCTTAAATCCAGACACAGATACGCAGTATTTT. Protein product: CASSLNPDTDTQYF.

The gene calls are TRBV10-3 and TRBJ1-1; D may be TRBD1 (6 bases). Germline V gene data show CDR1 as ENHRY and CDR2 as SYGVKD. Deletions cut 6 bases from V and 4 bases from J, with 12 bases between. This CDR3 comprises 13 residues. CDR3 bases: TGTGCCATCAGCGGGGGGCTGAGCACTGAAGCTTTCTTT. This translates into CAISGGLSTEAFF.

This clonotype has just a few counts. The chain has TRBV20-1 and TRBJ1-1, with D maybe TRBD1 (5 bases). Trimming left V 2 bases short and J 8 bases short, with 24 bases between. The V gene's germline CDR1 is DFQATT and CDR2 SNEGSKA (reference sequence). The CDR3 is 16 residues long. CDR3: CSARPSSDRPDGEAFF. The CDR3 DNA reads TGCAGTGCTAGACCAAGTAGTGACAGACCGGACGGGGAAGCTTTCTTT.

Of note for this clonotype: A much larger clone sits a single nucleotide away, making a read error possible. This chain connects TRBV28 to TRBJ2-7, with a possible D match to TRBD1 (6 bases). Looked up from germline, CDR1 is MDHEN and CDR2 is SYDVKM. This CDR3 has 13 residues. The CDR3 spells CASKTQGSREQCF. The DNA for the CDR3 is TGTGCCAGCAAAACACAGGGTTCGCGCGAGCAGTGCTTC. Full variable domain (remainder filled in from reference TRBV28 and TRBJ2-7): DVKVTQSSRYLVKRTGEKVFLECVQDMDHENMFWYRQDPGLGLRLIYFSYDVKMKEKGDIPEGYSVSREKKERFSLILESASTNQTSMYLCASKTQGSREQCFGPGTRLTVT.

This clonotype was found many times. The rearrangement joins TRBV27 to TRBJ2-7; 7 nucleotides align to TRBD1. V was pared by 3 bases and J by 3 bases, with 8 bases of the junction left unmatched. This CDR3 region has 15 residues. Germline V CDR1 and CDR2: MNHEY, SMNVEV (reference sequence). The CDR3 is CASSFLGGQFYEQYF. DNA for the CDR3: TGTGCCAGCAGTTTCCTAGGGGGACAGTTCTACGAGCAGTACTTC.

This clonotype was counted many times. The CDR3 loop reads CASSARAPRDEQFF. CDR3 sequence (DNA): TGTGCCAGTAGTGCCCGGGCCCCTCGGGATGAGCAGTTCTTC. The V and J genes are TRBV19 and TRBJ2-1; D uncertain. The germline V gene has CDR1 LNHDA and CDR2 SQIVND (reference sequence). V lost 5 bases, J lost 8 bases, and 16 bases lay in between. There are 14 residues in the CDR3. Full variable domain (outside the CDR3, taken from reference TRBV19 and TRBJ2-1): DGGITQSPKYLFRKEGQNVTLSCEQNLNHDAMYWYRQDPGQGLRLIYYSQIVNDFQKGDIAEGYSVSREKKESFPLTVTSAQKNPTAFYLCASSARAPRDEQFFGPGTRLTVL.

Many counts were recorded for this clonotype. This sequence joins TRBV6-2 or TRBV6-3 and TRBJ2-7; D perhaps matches TRBD1 (5 bases). With 0 bases removed from V and 4 bases from J, the gap between germline ends came to 22 bases. The CDR3 is made up of 18 amino acids. The germline CDR1 and CDR2 sequences are MNHEY and SVGEGT. CDR3 nucleotides: TGTGCCAGCAGTTACTCGGCAGGGATCCCCGGGCCGGATTACGAGCAGTACTTC. Encoded protein: CASSYSAGIPGPDYEQYF.

This clonotype has just a few counts. This sequence joins TRBV7-8 and TRBJ2-3; D might be TRBD2 (7 bases). The CDR3 is 13 residues long. From germline, CDR1 is SGHVS and CDR2 FQNEAQ. Trimming removed 2 bases from V and 14 bases from J, with 17 bases in between. The DNA for the CDR3 is TGTGCCAGCAGCTTAAGTGGGGCGGGGGCAGGGTATTTT. Its translation: CASSLSGAGAGYF.

This clonotype was recorded many times. The chain couples TRBV29-1 to TRBJ1-1; D might be TRBD1 (6 bases). Germline V lookup: CDR1 SQVTM, CDR2 ANQGSEA. With 4 bases removed from V and 1 base from J, the gap between germline ends came to 7 bases. The CDR3 extends over 12 amino acids. As DNA, the CDR3 is TGCAGCGTTGGGACAGCGAACACTGAAGCTTTCTTT. This translates into CSVGTANTEAFF.

This clonotype was observed many times. The chain couples TRBV20-1 to TRBJ2-7, with D perhaps TRBD2 (7 bases). Germline V lookup: CDR1 DFQATT, CDR2 SNEGSKA (reference sequence). There are 15 residues in the CDR3. The V and J ends lost 3 bases and 3 bases respectively, with 18 bases between them. The DNA of the CDR3 is TGCAGTGCTAGCGTCCCCCGGGGGGCTAACTACGAGCAGTACTTC. It codes for CSASVPRGANYEQYF.

This clonotype was found many times. The chain joins TRBV7-9 to TRBJ2-2; TRBD1 matches at 9 bases. V was clipped by 6 bases and J by 4 bases; unmatched bases: 3. The CDR3 is made up of 14 amino acids. The germline CDR1 and CDR2 sequences are SEHNR and FQNEAQ (reference sequence). The CDR3 coding sequence is TGTGCCAGCAGACAGGGGGCACTCACCGGGGAGCTGTTTTTT. This encodes CASRQGALTGELFF.

This clonotype was seen ten or more times. The V and J genes are TRBV7-2 and TRBJ2-3, with 7 bases identical to TRBD2. Germline V gives CDR1 SGHTA, CDR2 FQGNSA. CDR3 length: 16 amino acids. Trimming cost V 0 bases and J 2 bases; bases outside gene matches: 5. The CDR3 here is CASSLAGGVNTDTQYF. For the CDR3, the DNA is TGTGCCAGCAGCTTAGCGGGAGGGGTCAACACAGATACGCAGTATTTT.

CDR3: CASSSYVWGAGELFF. The CDR3 DNA sequence: TGTGCCAGCAGCTCATACGTTTGGGGAGCCGGGGAGCTGTTTTTT. The chain carries TRBV7-9 and TRBJ2-2; possibly TRBD2 for D (5 bases). The CDR3 has 15 residues. The ends were cut back, 4 bases at V and 6 bases at J, with 15 bases in the middle. The germline CDR1 and CDR2 sequences are SEHNR and FQNEAQ (reference sequence). Full variable domain (remainder filled in from reference TRBV7-9 and TRBJ2-2): DTGVSQNPRHKITKRGQNVTFRCDPISEHNRLYWYRQTLGQGPEFLTYFQNEAQLEKSRLLSDRFSAERPKGSFSTLEIQRTEQGDSAMYLCASSSYVWGAGELFFGEGSRLTVL.

This chain connects TRBV6-2 or TRBV6-3 to TRBJ2-5; 8 positions match TRBD1. Germline V gene sequence: CDR1 MNHEY, CDR2 SVGEGT. The CDR3 has 13 residues. V shed 6 bases, J shed 6 bases, and the junction held 6 bases outside the gene matches. CDR3 residues: CASRDTGGKTQYF. The CDR3 nucleotides are TGTGCCAGCAGAGATACAGGGGGAAAGACCCAGTACTTC.

This clonotype was recorded a few times. V gene TRBV3-1 combines with J gene TRBJ1-5, with no clear D. This CDR3 region has 16 residues. V was clipped by 0 bases and J by 2 bases, with 11 bases between them. Germline lookup yields CDR1 LGHDT and CDR2 YNNKEL (reference sequence). The CDR3 coding sequence is TGTGCCAGCAGCCAAGATACTCGGGGAGGCAATCAGCCCCAGCATTTT. As protein: CASSQDTRGGNQPQHF.

This clonotype was counted only a few times. The chain has TRBV29-1 and TRBJ2-5; D is unclear. The germline V gene encodes CDR1 SQVTM and CDR2 ANQGSEA. CDR3 length: 12 residues. Trimming left V 4 bases short and J 5 bases short, with 11 bases between. CDR3 sequence: CSVGAQRETQYF. CDR3 nucleotide sequence: TGCAGCGTTGGGGCCCAAAGGGAGACCCAGTACTTC.